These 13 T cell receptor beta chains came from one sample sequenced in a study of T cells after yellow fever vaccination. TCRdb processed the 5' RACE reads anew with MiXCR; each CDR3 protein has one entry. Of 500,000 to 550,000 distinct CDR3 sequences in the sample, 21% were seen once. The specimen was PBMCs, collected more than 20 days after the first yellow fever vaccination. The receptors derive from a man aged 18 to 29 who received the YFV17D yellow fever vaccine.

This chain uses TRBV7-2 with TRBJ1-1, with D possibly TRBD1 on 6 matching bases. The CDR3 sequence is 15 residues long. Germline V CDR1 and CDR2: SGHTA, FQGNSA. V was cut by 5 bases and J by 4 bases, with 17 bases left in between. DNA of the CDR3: TGTGCCAGCAGCCGATGGGCGGGGGCGGCCACTGAAGCTTTCTTT. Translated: CASSRWAGAATEAFF.

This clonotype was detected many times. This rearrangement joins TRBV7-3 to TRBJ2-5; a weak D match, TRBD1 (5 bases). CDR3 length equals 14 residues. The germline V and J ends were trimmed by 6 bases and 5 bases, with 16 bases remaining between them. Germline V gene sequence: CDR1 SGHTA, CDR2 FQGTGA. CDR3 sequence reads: CASSERGGQETQYF. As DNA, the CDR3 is TGTGCCAGCAGTGAAAGGGGTGGCCAGGAGACCCAGTACTTC.

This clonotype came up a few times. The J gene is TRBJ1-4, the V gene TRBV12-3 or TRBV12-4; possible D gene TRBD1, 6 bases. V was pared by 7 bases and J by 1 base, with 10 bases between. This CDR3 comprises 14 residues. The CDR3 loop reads CASTEGGTNEKLFF. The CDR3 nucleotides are TGTGCCAGCACCGAGGGGGGAACTAATGAAAAACTGTTTTTT.

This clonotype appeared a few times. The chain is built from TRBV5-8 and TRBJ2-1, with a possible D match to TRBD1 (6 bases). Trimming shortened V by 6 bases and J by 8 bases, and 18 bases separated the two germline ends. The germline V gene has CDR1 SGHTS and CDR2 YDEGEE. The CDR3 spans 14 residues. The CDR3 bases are TGTGCCAGCACCGGGGCGTGGGGGCCGGATGAGCAGTTCTTC. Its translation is CASTGAWGPDEQFF.

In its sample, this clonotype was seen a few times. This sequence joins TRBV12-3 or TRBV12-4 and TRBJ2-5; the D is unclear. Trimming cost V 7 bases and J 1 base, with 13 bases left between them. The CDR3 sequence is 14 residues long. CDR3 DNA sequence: TGTGCCAGCACCCAAAGACTGGTCCAAGAGACCCAGTACTTC. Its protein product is CASTQRLVQETQYF.

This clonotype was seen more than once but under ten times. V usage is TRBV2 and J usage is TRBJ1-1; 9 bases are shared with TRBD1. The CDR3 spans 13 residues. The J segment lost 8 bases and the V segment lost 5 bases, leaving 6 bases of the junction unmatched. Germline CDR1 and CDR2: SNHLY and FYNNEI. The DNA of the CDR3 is TGTGCCAGCAGTACCCCGGGACAGGGAGAAGCTTTCTTT. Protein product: CASSTPGQGEAFF.

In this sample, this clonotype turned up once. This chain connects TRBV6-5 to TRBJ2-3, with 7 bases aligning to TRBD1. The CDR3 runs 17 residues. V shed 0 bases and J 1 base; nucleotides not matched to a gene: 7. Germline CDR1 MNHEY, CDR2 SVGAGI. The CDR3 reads CASSYSIWDRGTDTQYF. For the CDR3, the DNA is TGTGCCAGCAGTTACTCGATTTGGGACAGAGGCACAGATACGCAGTATTTT.

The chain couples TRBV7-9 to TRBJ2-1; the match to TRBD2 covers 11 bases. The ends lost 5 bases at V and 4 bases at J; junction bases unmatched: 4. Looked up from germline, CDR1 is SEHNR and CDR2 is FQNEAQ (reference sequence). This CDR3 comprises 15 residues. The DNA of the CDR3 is TGTGCCAGCAGCCGACTAGCGGGGAGATACAATGAGCAGTTCTTC. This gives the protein CASSRLAGRYNEQFF.

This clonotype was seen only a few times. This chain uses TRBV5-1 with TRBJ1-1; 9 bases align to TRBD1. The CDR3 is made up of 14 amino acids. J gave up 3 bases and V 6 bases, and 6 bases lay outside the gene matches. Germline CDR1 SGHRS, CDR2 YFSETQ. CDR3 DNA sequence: TGCGCCAGCAAGATACAGGGGGCCGACACTGAAGCTTTCTTT. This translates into CASKIQGADTEAFF.

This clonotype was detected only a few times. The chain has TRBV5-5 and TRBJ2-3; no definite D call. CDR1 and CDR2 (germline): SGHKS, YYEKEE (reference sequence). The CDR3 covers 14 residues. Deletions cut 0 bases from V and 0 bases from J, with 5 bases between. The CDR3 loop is CASSLVKSTDTQYF. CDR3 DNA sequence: TGTGCCAGCAGCTTGGTGAAGAGCACAGATACGCAGTATTTT.

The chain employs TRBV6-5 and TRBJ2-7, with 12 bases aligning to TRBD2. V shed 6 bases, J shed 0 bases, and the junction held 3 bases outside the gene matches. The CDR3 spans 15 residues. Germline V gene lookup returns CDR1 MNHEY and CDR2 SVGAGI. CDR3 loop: CASRLLAGGSYEQYF. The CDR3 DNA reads TGTGCCAGCAGGTTACTAGCGGGGGGCTCCTACGAGCAGTACTTC.

The CDR3 sequence: CASSYVQTEPNYGYTF. The DNA of the CDR3 is TGTGCCAGCAGTTATGTGCAGACAGAGCCTAACTATGGCTACACCTTC. The V call is TRBV6-5, the J call TRBJ1-2; perhaps TRBD1 as D (5 bases). CDR1 is MNHEY and CDR2 is SVGAGI in the germline V gene. The CDR3 contains 16 residues. V was clipped by 3 bases and J by 0 bases, with 14 bases between them.

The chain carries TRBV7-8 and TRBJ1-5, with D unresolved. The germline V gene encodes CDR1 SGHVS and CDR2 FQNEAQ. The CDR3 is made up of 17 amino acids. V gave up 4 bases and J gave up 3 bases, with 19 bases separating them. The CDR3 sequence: CASSYTSDFPLNQPQHF. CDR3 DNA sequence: TGTGCCAGCAGCTACACCAGCGATTTCCCCCTCAATCAGCCCCAGCATTTT.